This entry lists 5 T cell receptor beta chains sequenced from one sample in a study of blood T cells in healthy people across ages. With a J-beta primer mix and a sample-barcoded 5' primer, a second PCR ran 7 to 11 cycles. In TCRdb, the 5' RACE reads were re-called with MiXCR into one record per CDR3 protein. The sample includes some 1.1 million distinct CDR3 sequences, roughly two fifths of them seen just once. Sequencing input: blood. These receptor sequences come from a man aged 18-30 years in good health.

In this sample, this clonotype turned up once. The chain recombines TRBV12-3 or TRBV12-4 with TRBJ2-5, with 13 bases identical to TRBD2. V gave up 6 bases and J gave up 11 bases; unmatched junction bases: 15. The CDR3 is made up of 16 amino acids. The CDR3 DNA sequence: TGTGCCAGCAGAGTCACTAGCGGGGGGGCCCACAATGAGCAGTACTTC. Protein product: CASRVTSGGAHNEQYF.

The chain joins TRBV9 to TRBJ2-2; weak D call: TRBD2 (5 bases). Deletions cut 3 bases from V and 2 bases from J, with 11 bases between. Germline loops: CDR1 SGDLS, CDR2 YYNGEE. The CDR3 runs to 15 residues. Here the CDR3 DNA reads TGTGCCAGCAGCGCCTCCGGGGTTAACACCGGGGAGCTGTTTTTT. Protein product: CASSASGVNTGELFF. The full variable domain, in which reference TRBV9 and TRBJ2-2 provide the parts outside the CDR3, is DSGVTQTPKHLITATGQRVTLRCSPRSGDLSVYWYQQSLDQGLQFLIQYYNGEERAKGNILERFSAQQFPDLHSELNLSSLELGDSALYFCASSASGVNTGELFFGEGSRLTVL.

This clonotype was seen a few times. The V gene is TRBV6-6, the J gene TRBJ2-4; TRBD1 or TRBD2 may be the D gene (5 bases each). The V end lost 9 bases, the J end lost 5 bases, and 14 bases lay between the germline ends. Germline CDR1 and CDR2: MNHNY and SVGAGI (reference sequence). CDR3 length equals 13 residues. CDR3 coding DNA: TGTGCCAGTTACGGGGCAGACCAAAACATTCAGTACTTC. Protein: CASYGADQNIQYF.

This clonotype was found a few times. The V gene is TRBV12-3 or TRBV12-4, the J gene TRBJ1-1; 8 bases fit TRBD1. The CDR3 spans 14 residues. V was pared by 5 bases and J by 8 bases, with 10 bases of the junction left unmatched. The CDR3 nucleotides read TGTGCCAGCAGTACGGAGTACAGGGGGTCGGAAGCTTTCTTT. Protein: CASSTEYRGSEAFF.

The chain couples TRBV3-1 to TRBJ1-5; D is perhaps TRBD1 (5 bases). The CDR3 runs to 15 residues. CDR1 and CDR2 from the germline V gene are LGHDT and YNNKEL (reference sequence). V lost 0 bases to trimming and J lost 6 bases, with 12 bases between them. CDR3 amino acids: CASSQEAGYGQPQHF. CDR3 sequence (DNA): TGTGCCAGCAGCCAAGAGGCAGGGTATGGTCAGCCCCAGCATTTT.